A selection of T cell receptor beta chains follows, all from one sample in a study of T-cell reconstitution after alpha-beta-depleted transplantation in children. From the PCR reads, TCRdb called clonotypes with MiXCR, one entry per CDR3 protein. The sample has about 480,000 distinct CDR3 sequences, under 15% seen once. The sample consisted of PBMCs from the stem cell graft donor, taken from the stem cell graft. The receptors derive from a human donor who donated a stem cell graft to a child with combined immunodeficiency. CDR3s include the opening cysteine and the closing phenylalanine or tryptophan. Each record gives: CDR3 DNA, CDR3 protein, J gene, clone size, D gene, V gene. D genes are given only for firm matches. Size values are once, few and many counts, or a class for expanded clones, and some rows have none.

cdr3_nt: TGTGCCAGCAGCTTAGTCCAGCGGGGGGATTTCTACAATGAGCAGTTCTTC
cdr3_aa: CASSLVQRGDFYNEQFF
j_call: TRBJ2-1
clone_size: few
d_call: TRBD2
v_call: TRBV7-8

cdr3_nt: TGTGCCACCGACTATTCTACAGGAAATACTAACTATGGCTACACCTTC
cdr3_aa: CATDYSTGNTNYGYTF
j_call: TRBJ1-2
clone_size: few
d_call: NA
v_call: TRBV6-5

cdr3_nt: TGTGCCAGCACCAGACAGGGTTCTGGGGCCAACGTCCTGACTTTC
cdr3_aa: CASTRQGSGANVLTF
j_call: TRBJ2-6
clone_size: many
d_call: TRBD1
v_call: TRBV12-3/TRBV12-4

cdr3_nt: TGCGCCAGCAGCCAATTCGGGAATCAGCCCCAGCATTTT
cdr3_aa: CASSQFGNQPQHF
j_call: TRBJ1-5
clone_size: NA
d_call: NA
v_call: TRBV4-1

cdr3_nt: TGTGCCAGCAGCCCCCCCATTCAGTACAACACCGGGGAGCTGTTTTTT
cdr3_aa: CASSPPIQYNTGELFF
j_call: TRBJ2-2
clone_size: NA
d_call: NA
v_call: TRBV7-2

cdr3_nt: TGTGCCAGCAGTTCCGAGCAGGGGAGGACCTACAATGAGCAGTTCTTC
cdr3_aa: CASSSEQGRTYNEQFF
j_call: TRBJ2-1
clone_size: NA
d_call: NA
v_call: TRBV12-3/TRBV12-4

cdr3_nt: TGTGCCAGCAGGGGGGGTGAGTTTACTGAGCAGTTCTTC
cdr3_aa: CASRGGEFTEQFF
j_call: TRBJ2-1
clone_size: NA
d_call: NA
v_call: TRBV6-5

cdr3_nt: TGTGCCAGCAGCCAAGATGGTAGCGGGCGAAGGGGCTACACCTTC
cdr3_aa: CASSQDGSGRRGYTF
j_call: TRBJ1-2
clone_size: few
d_call: NA
v_call: TRBV4-2

cdr3_nt: TGTGCCAGCAGTCCGGGACAGGGGAAGGGCTACACCTTC
cdr3_aa: CASSPGQGKGYTF
j_call: TRBJ1-2
clone_size: few
d_call: TRBD1
v_call: TRBV12-3/TRBV12-4

cdr3_nt: TGCGCCAGCAGCGTGGGGACTAGCGGGAGGGACTTTACTAACGAGCAGTACTTC
cdr3_aa: CASSVGTSGRDFTNEQYF
j_call: TRBJ2-7
clone_size: few
d_call: TRBD2
v_call: TRBV4-3

cdr3_nt: TGTGCCAGCAGTGAACTGGCCAGGGGAAGTGGCGAGCAGTACTTC
cdr3_aa: CASSELARGSGEQYF
j_call: TRBJ2-7
clone_size: NA
d_call: NA
v_call: TRBV2

cdr3_nt: TGTGCCAGCAGTACCCCCTGGGGGCCATCTAGCACAGATACGCAGTATTTT
cdr3_aa: CASSTPWGPSSTDTQYF
j_call: TRBJ2-3
clone_size: NA
d_call: NA
v_call: TRBV28

cdr3_nt: TGTGCCAGCAGCGCCGGGACCGTTTTGAATGAGCAGTTCTTC
cdr3_aa: CASSAGTVLNEQFF
j_call: TRBJ2-1
clone_size: NA
d_call: NA
v_call: TRBV6-2/TRBV6-3

cdr3_nt: TGTGCCAGCAGCCAAGAAGGACTAGCGGGAACCACAGATACGCAGTATTTT
cdr3_aa: CASSQEGLAGTTDTQYF
j_call: TRBJ2-3
clone_size: NA
d_call: TRBD2
v_call: TRBV3-1

cdr3_nt: TGCGCCAGCAGCTTGGAAAACAGGCCCGGGGAGCTGTTTTTT
cdr3_aa: CASSLENRPGELFF
j_call: TRBJ2-2
clone_size: many
d_call: NA
v_call: TRBV5-1

cdr3_nt: TGTGCCAGCAGCTTATATGGGGATGGGAGCTCCTACGAGCAGTACTTC
cdr3_aa: CASSLYGDGSSYEQYF
j_call: TRBJ2-7
clone_size: few
d_call: NA
v_call: TRBV11-2

cdr3_nt: TGTGCCAGCACCGTGGAGAGGGACTATCAAGATACGCAGTATTTT
cdr3_aa: CASTVERDYQDTQYF
j_call: TRBJ2-3
clone_size: many
d_call: TRBD2
v_call: TRBV12-3/TRBV12-4

cdr3_nt: TGTGCCAGCAGCCTGGGACAGGGGATCCACAATGAGCAGTTCTTC
cdr3_aa: CASSLGQGIHNEQFF
j_call: TRBJ2-1
clone_size: NA
d_call: TRBD1
v_call: TRBV5-5

cdr3_nt: TGTGCCTGGAGGTCCGGGAGGGCCTTGGGGGACAATGAGCAGTTCTTC
cdr3_aa: CAWRSGRALGDNEQFF
j_call: TRBJ2-1
clone_size: NA
d_call: TRBD2
v_call: TRBV30

cdr3_nt: TGTGCCAGCAGTGAATATCTCTATGGCTACACCTTC
cdr3_aa: CASSEYLYGYTF
j_call: TRBJ1-2
clone_size: many
d_call: NA
v_call: TRBV25-1

cdr3_nt: TGTGCCAGCAGCTTGGTTCGAGCGGGAGGCAATGAGCAGTTCTTC
cdr3_aa: CASSLVRAGGNEQFF
j_call: TRBJ2-1
clone_size: many
d_call: TRBD2
v_call: TRBV7-9

cdr3_nt: TGTGCCAGCAGTCCGCGGGACATCTCCTACGAGCAGTACTTC
cdr3_aa: CASSPRDISYEQYF
j_call: TRBJ2-7
clone_size: few
d_call: NA
v_call: TRBV12-3/TRBV12-4

cdr3_nt: TGTGCCAGCAGTCCGGTGGGGGCGAACACCGGGGAGCTGTTTTTT
cdr3_aa: CASSPVGANTGELFF
j_call: TRBJ2-2
clone_size: NA
d_call: NA
v_call: TRBV12-3/TRBV12-4

cdr3_nt: TGCAGCGTTGGCACGGGGGAAGAGACCCAGTACTTC
cdr3_aa: CSVGTGEETQYF
j_call: TRBJ2-5
clone_size: few
d_call: NA
v_call: TRBV29-1

cdr3_nt: TGTGCCAGCAGCCTAGCACAGGGTGTCTACAATGAGCAGTTCTTC
cdr3_aa: CASSLAQGVYNEQFF
j_call: TRBJ2-1
clone_size: many
d_call: NA
v_call: TRBV7-9

cdr3_nt: TGCAGTGCTCCCACCGACAGAGAGTATGGCTACACCTTC
cdr3_aa: CSAPTDREYGYTF
j_call: TRBJ1-2
clone_size: few
d_call: NA
v_call: TRBV20-1

cdr3_nt: TGTGCCTGGAGTGTATCTCCGGGAGGGGACACTGAAGCTTTCTTT
cdr3_aa: CAWSVSPGGDTEAFF
j_call: TRBJ1-1
clone_size: few
d_call: NA
v_call: TRBV30

cdr3_nt: TGTGCCAGCAGCTTCCCAGGGACTAGCGGGGGCCGTAAGATACCCTACAATGAGCAGTTCTTC
cdr3_aa: CASSFPGTSGGRKIPYNEQFF
j_call: TRBJ2-1
clone_size: many
d_call: TRBD2
v_call: TRBV7-2

cdr3_nt: TGTGCCAGCACCCCGGACAGGGTAGTCTCCGGGGAGCTGTTTTTT
cdr3_aa: CASTPDRVVSGELFF
j_call: TRBJ2-2
clone_size: NA
d_call: TRBD1
v_call: TRBV7-6

cdr3_nt: TGCAGTGCTCTTACATGGACTAGCACAGATACGCAGTATTTT
cdr3_aa: CSALTWTSTDTQYF
j_call: TRBJ2-3
clone_size: few
d_call: NA
v_call: TRBV20-1

cdr3_nt: TGTGCCAGCAGCTTAACGGCAGGAACGGACAATCAGCCCCAGCATTTT
cdr3_aa: CASSLTAGTDNQPQHF
j_call: TRBJ1-5
clone_size: NA
d_call: NA
v_call: TRBV7-9

cdr3_nt: TGTGCCTGGGGACTCCTAGCGGGAGCATACAATGAGCAGTTCTTC
cdr3_aa: CAWGLLAGAYNEQFF
j_call: TRBJ2-1
clone_size: NA
d_call: TRBD2
v_call: TRBV30

cdr3_nt: TGTGCCAGCAGCCAAGATCGTTTGGGGACAGGGGGCTTATACGAGCAGTACTTC
cdr3_aa: CASSQDRLGTGGLYEQYF
j_call: TRBJ2-7
clone_size: many
d_call: TRBD1
v_call: TRBV4-2

cdr3_nt: TGTGCCTGGGGTCGGGATCCCCCTGAAGCTTTCTTT
cdr3_aa: CAWGRDPPEAFF
j_call: TRBJ1-1
clone_size: few
d_call: NA
v_call: TRBV30

cdr3_nt: TGTGCCAGCAGTCCGACAGCCTTACCCTACAATGAGCAGTTCTTC
cdr3_aa: CASSPTALPYNEQFF
j_call: TRBJ2-1
clone_size: many
d_call: NA
v_call: TRBV12-3/TRBV12-4

cdr3_nt: TGTGCCAGCAGTTCCCGGGACACCTACAATGAGCAGTTCTTC
cdr3_aa: CASSSRDTYNEQFF
j_call: TRBJ2-1
clone_size: many
d_call: NA
v_call: TRBV7-9

cdr3_nt: TGCAGCGTTGAAAAAACTAGCGACCCCTACGAGCAGTACTTC
cdr3_aa: CSVEKTSDPYEQYF
j_call: TRBJ2-7
clone_size: NA
d_call: TRBD2
v_call: TRBV29-1

cdr3_nt: TGCAGTGCTAGAGCTAGGACAGGTTACAATGAGCAGTTCTTC
cdr3_aa: CSARARTGYNEQFF
j_call: TRBJ2-1
clone_size: few
d_call: TRBD1
v_call: TRBV20-1

cdr3_nt: TGTGCCAGCAGCTTAGTTGGCCAGAGTTTTTCTGAAGCTTTCTTT
cdr3_aa: CASSLVGQSFSEAFF
j_call: TRBJ1-1
clone_size: few
d_call: NA
v_call: TRBV7-2

cdr3_nt: TGTGCCAGTAGGGGGGCTTCCTACGAGCAGTACTTC
cdr3_aa: CASRGASYEQYF
j_call: TRBJ2-7
clone_size: many
d_call: NA
v_call: TRBV6-5

cdr3_nt: TGTGCCAGCACCAGGTTTGACTCTGGAAACACCATATATTTT
cdr3_aa: CASTRFDSGNTIYF
j_call: TRBJ1-3
clone_size: few
d_call: NA
v_call: TRBV3-1

cdr3_nt: TGCAGTGCTGTGACGGGGGGCGGTACCTACAATGAGCAGTTCTTC
cdr3_aa: CSAVTGGGTYNEQFF
j_call: TRBJ2-1
clone_size: few
d_call: NA
v_call: TRBV20-1

cdr3_nt: TGTGCCAGCAGCCCCGGACAGGGACCTGGGGATACGCAGTATTTT
cdr3_aa: CASSPGQGPGDTQYF
j_call: TRBJ2-3
clone_size: few
d_call: TRBD1
v_call: TRBV12-3/TRBV12-4

cdr3_nt: TGTGCCTGGAGTCCCGGACAGGGGGCTACAGATACGCAGTATTTT
cdr3_aa: CAWSPGQGATDTQYF
j_call: TRBJ2-3
clone_size: few
d_call: TRBD1
v_call: TRBV30

cdr3_nt: TGTGCCAGCAGCCCCCTCGAAACCTTCCCTGCAGATACGCAGTATTTT
cdr3_aa: CASSPLETFPADTQYF
j_call: TRBJ2-3
clone_size: many
d_call: NA
v_call: TRBV11-2

cdr3_nt: TGCGCCAGCAGCCAAGACAGATTAAATCAGCCCCAGCATTTT
cdr3_aa: CASSQDRLNQPQHF
j_call: TRBJ1-5
clone_size: NA
d_call: NA
v_call: TRBV4-1

cdr3_nt: TGTGCCACCGTAGCGGGAGACCGATACGAGCAGTACTTC
cdr3_aa: CATVAGDRYEQYF
j_call: TRBJ2-7
clone_size: many
d_call: TRBD2
v_call: TRBV10-3

cdr3_nt: TGCAGCGTTGAAGACCCGACCCGCTCCTACGAGCAGTACTTC
cdr3_aa: CSVEDPTRSYEQYF
j_call: TRBJ2-7
clone_size: many
d_call: NA
v_call: TRBV29-1

cdr3_nt: TGTGCCAGCAGCTTAGTACAGGGGGACCAGCCCCAGCATTTT
cdr3_aa: CASSLVQGDQPQHF
j_call: TRBJ1-5
clone_size: few
d_call: TRBD1
v_call: TRBV7-2

cdr3_nt: TGTGCCAGCAGTTACCTTGGACGGGACTCTGGGGCCAACGTCCTGACTTTC
cdr3_aa: CASSYLGRDSGANVLTF
j_call: TRBJ2-6
clone_size: NA
d_call: NA
v_call: TRBV6-5

cdr3_nt: TGCAGTGGTATCGAGCCGGGACTAGCGGGAAGTGAGCAGTTCTTC
cdr3_aa: CSGIEPGLAGSEQFF
j_call: TRBJ2-1
clone_size: NA
d_call: TRBD2
v_call: TRBV20-1

cdr3_nt: TGTGCCAGCAGTTATGGGGGTAGCGGCAATGAGCAGTTCTTC
cdr3_aa: CASSYGGSGNEQFF
j_call: TRBJ2-1
clone_size: NA
d_call: NA
v_call: TRBV28